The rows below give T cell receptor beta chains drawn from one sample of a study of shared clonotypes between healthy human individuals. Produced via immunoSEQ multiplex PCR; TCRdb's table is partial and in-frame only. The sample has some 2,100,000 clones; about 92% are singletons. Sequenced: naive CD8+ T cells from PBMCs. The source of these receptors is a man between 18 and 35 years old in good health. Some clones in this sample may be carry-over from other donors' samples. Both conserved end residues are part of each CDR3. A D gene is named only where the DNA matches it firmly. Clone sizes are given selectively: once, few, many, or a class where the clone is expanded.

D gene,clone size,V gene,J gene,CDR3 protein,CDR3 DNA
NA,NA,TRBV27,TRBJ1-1,CASSPRSHPLHGFF,TGTGCCAGCAGCCCCCGATCTCACCCGCTTCATGGTTTCTTT
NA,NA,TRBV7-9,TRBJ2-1,CASSLGGLSREGLYEQFF,TGTGCCAGCAGCCTAGGCGGTCTTAGCCGGGAAGGGTTATATGAGCAGTTCTTC
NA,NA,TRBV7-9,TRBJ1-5,CASSLGHDNQPQHF,TGTGCCAGCAGCTTAGGACATGACAATCAGCCCCAGCATTTT
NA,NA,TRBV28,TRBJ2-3,CASSLPREVPSTDTQYF,TGTGCCAGCAGTTTGCCCCGGGAAGTTCCCAGCACAGATACGCAGTATTTT
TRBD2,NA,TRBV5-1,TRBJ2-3,CASSLLGREGRSTDTQYF,TGCGCCAGCAGCTTGTTGGGGCGGGAGGGGAGAAGCACAGATACGCAGTATTTT
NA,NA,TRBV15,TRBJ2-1,CATSSPLGSPYNEQFF,TGTGCCACCAGCAGCCCCCTAGGGTCCCCCTACAATGAGCAGTTCTTC
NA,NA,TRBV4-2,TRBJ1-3,CASSHGKNSGNTIYF,TGTGCCAGCAGCCACGGGAAAAACTCTGGAAACACCATATATTTT
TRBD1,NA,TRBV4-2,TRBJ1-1,CASSPPIRQGNAEAFF,TGTGCCAGCAGCCCACCTATCAGACAGGGGAACGCTGAAGCTTTCTTT
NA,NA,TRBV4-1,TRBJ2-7,CASSQGVEVPYEQYF,TGCGCCAGCAGCCAAGGAGTTGAGGTCCCCTACGAGCAGTACTTC
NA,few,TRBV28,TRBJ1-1,CASGSGTGNTEAFF,TGTGCCAGCGGATCCGGGACCGGGAACACTGAAGCTTTCTTT
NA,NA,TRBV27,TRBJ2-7,CASSLSADGTYEQYF,TGTGCCAGCAGTTTATCTGCGGACGGGACCTACGAGCAGTACTTC
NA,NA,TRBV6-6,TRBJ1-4,CASSSSGGVGGKLFF,TGTGCCAGCAGTTCGTCAGGTGGAGTTGGGGGGAAACTGTTTTTT
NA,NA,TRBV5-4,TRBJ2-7,CASSRLGTSYEQYF,TGTGCCAGCAGCCGCCTGGGGACCTCCTACGAGCAGTACTTC
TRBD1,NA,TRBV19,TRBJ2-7,CASSRTGALYEQYF,TGTGCCAGTAGCCGGACAGGGGCACTCTACGAGCAGTACTTC
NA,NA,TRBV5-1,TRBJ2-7,CASSSSTLSYEQYF,TGCGCCAGCAGCTCCTCGACCCTCTCCTACGAGCAGTACTTC
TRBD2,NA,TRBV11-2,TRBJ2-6,CASSLFGGSLSGANVLTF,TGTGCCAGCAGCTTATTCGGCGGGAGTTTATCTGGGGCCAACGTCCTGACTTTC
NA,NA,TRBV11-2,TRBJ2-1,CASSLGSGRSSYNEQFF,TGTGCCAGCAGCTTAGGGTCAGGTCGGAGCTCCTACAATGAGCAGTTCTTC
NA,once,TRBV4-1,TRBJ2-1,CASSQAGNEQFF,TGCGCCAGCAGCCAAGCTGGGAATGAGCAGTTCTTC
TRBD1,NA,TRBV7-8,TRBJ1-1,CASSQGGGTEAFF,TGTGCCAGCAGCCAGGGGGGGGGCACTGAAGCTTTCTTT
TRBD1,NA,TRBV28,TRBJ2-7,CASSPIDFRWAGGEQYF,TGTGCCAGCAGCCCCATTGACTTCCGATGGGCAGGGGGCGAGCAGTACTTC